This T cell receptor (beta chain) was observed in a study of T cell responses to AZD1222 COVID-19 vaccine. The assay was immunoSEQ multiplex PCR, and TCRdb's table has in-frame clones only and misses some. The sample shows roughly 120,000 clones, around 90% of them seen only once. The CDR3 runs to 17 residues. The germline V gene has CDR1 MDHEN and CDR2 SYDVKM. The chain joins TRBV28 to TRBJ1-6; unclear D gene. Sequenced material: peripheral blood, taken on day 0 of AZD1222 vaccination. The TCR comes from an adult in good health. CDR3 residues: CATTTRPSVVPNSPLHF. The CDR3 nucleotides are TGTGCGACGACCACCAGGCCCTCCGTTGTCCCCAATTCACCCCTCCACTTT.